This T cell receptor (beta chain) was obtained from a study of regulatory T cells in long-lasting Graves disease (TCRdb year 2021). At the level of the whole study: Antithyroid drugs had been taken for less than 3 months by newly diagnosed Graves' disease patients. This study used TCR sequencing and RNA sequencing of peripheral blood to compare persistent Graves' disease patients against newly diagnosed Graves' disease patients. A total of 35 or so samples were covered by TCR sequencing, comprising approximately 13 persistent and 20 or so newly diagnosed Graves' disease patients. The study took place in China and was registered as a clinical trial. The paper's findings and limits, for the study overall: As a limitation, the authors acknowledged that the small sample size may reduce accuracy. Compared with newly diagnosed patients, patients with persistent Graves' disease had lower TCR Shannon entropy and fewer highly expanded clones, which suggests clonal expansion. Preferential use of TRBV28, TRBJ1-2 and TRBJ2-5 was observed in persistent disease, whereas TRBV20-1 and TRBJ2-1 were favored in newly diagnosed disease. Persistent patients shared more public clonotypes among themselves (around 2,700) than newly diagnosed patients did (about 1,000). The study examined only peripheral blood because the primary lesion, thyroid tissue, could not be accessed. Only the TCR beta chain was sequenced and analyzed.

The sample holds many counts of this clonotype. Its antigen is still unknown. One base away there is no much larger clone; base qualities are not given. Libraries were made using multiplex PCR. Sequencing relied on an Illumina HiSeq 4000. iRepertoire HTBI primers and Arm-PCR amplification of CDR3 regions were used to construct TCR beta libraries. Gel purification was performed on PCR products prior to sequencing. For the original study's pipeline: Gene usage analysis of CDR3 amino acid clonotypes relied on the 55 to 80 TRBV and around 13 TRBJ segments identified across samples. COPE and FqMerger were used to merge filtered high-quality paired reads into contigs. BLAST was used to align contigs to the IMGT TRBV, TRBD and TRBJ reference genes, and CDR3 was defined following IMGT. Any clonotype with a frequency above 0.1% was classified as a highly expanded clone. Repertoire diversity was measured by Shannon entropy, and V-J evenness by the Gini coefficient. A clonotype was considered public if more than one individual shared it. The raw public reads went through TCRdb reprocessing: fastp at Q25, MiXCR clone calling, in-frame beta chains kept. Identical CDR3 proteins give one entry, which carries the most common genes and DNA. TCRdb, not the original authors, processed these V and J calls. This sample is represented by more than 350,000 distinct CDR3 sequences; more than 13% of them were singletons. The leading ten clones occupy roughly 17% of the sample.

The CDR3, from cysteine to phenylalanine, totals 17 residues. The entry retains the CDR3 DNA only, 51 bases that are in frame from base 1. CDR1 and CDR2 (MDHEN, SYDVKM) derive from the germline V gene. Trimming accounts for 3 bases at V and 4 bases at J, while the number of junction bases matched to no gene is 11. The meaning of the sample's time point label: newly diagnosed GD, antithyroid drugs for less than 3 months. For both TCR sequencing and RNA sequencing, RNA was extracted from PBMCs using TRIzol. The diagnosis of Graves' disease followed American Thyroid Association guidelines. The patients came from an endocrinology department in Xi'an, China. Each patient gave around 9.2 milliliters of peripheral blood, collected in an EDTA anticoagulant tube. PBMCs were isolated by Ficoll Paque Plus density gradient separation without further T cell sorting. An Agilent 2100 Bioanalyzer and agarose gel were used to check RNA quality, while a NanoDrop 2000 measured RNA concentration.

The same sample was also used in a study of T cells in Graves' hyperthyroidism and ophthalmopathy. That second publication adds: Stable Graves' hyperthyroidism was defined as no progression to ophthalmopathy during 18 months of follow-up. Hyperthyroidism patients were newly diagnosed, had a disease duration of under 2 months, and were aged 18 to 65 years. Patients with uncontrolled infections, other autoimmune diseases, pregnancy or lactation were excluded. Diagnoses relied on clinical symptoms, serum thyroxine and TRAb, thyroid ultrasound and orbital computed tomography. The first round of RT-PCR for the TCR CDR3 was performed with the HTBI primer set and the Qiagen OneStep RT-PCR kit. Most expanded thyroid clonotypes (frequency above 0.001) were also detected in blood, a finding suggesting that blood repertoires may reflect thyroid immune responses. In cross-validation, a model built on a 13 V-J signature told ophthalmopathy apart from stable hyperthyroidism with approximately 90% sensitivity and around 84% specificity, and in testing the same model reached 80%/75%. In validation, the model predicted progression to ophthalmopathy with around 71% sensitivity and less than 80% specificity, a median of about 6 months before onset. To identify distinguishing TCR V-J signatures, a discovery cohort of about 95 patients was used, comprising 40 to 45 with Graves' ophthalmopathy and 57 with stable Graves' hyperthyroidism. An independent validation cohort of around 19 hyperthyroidism patients and 15 or so patients who later progressed to ophthalmopathy tested prospective prediction of ophthalmopathy. The 75 to 100 discovery patients were divided at random into training and test sets in a 7:3 ratio. In about 6 Graves' hyperthyroidism patients, the study also compared T-cell repertoires from thyroid tissue with T-cell repertoires from blood. Once sampling was done, hyperthyroidism patients were given methimazole at a starting dose of 30 mg daily, whereas ophthalmopathy patients were given high-dose intravenous methylprednisolone. Libraries were constructed in a second round of multiplex PCR, after which size selection and purification were performed. Libraries were sequenced paired-end with 100 bp reads on an Illumina HiSeq2000. SOAPnuke was used to process the raw data, throwing out any read that contained adapters or uncalled bases, had a mean Phred below 15, or lacked an exact constant-primer or identifier match. COPE v1.2.5 was used to merge high-quality paired reads, and clonotypes were defined as unique nucleotide sequences. MiTCR v1.1 was used to align the clonotypes against IMGT TRBV, TRBD and TRBJ reference segments. Analysis was restricted to V-J combinations with a frequency above 0.0001, which covered 99.2% of repertoires. The TCS score was defined as the ratio of F50 (clonal expansion) to E x V (chaos), calculated using BLOSUM62-based TCRdist between CDR3 peptides within each V-J. Welch's t-statistics and random forest reduced approximately 520 V-J features to 13, which were used in a naive Bayes classifier (R e1071). No statistical method was used to set the sample size in advance, and investigators knew the group allocation. The paper reports TCR Vbeta CDR3 sequencing of over 130 peripheral blood samples: approximately 41 ophthalmopathy, fewer than 80 hyperthyroidism and around 17 progressor patients.

This sequence was found in a woman aged 25 to 39 with Graves disease. Donor details come from another sample of the same person, matched by shared clones. In this chain, TRBV28 is recombined with TRBJ2-7, with 11 bases in between that match TRBD2. The specimen was peripheral blood mononuclear cells (PBMCs), collected at new diagnosis, from a patient treated with antithyroid drugs. The DNA reads as follows: TGTGCCAGCAGTTTGATCCTAGCGGGAGGCCCGAGGTACGAGCAGTACTTC. Translated, it gives CASSLILAGGPRYEQYF.